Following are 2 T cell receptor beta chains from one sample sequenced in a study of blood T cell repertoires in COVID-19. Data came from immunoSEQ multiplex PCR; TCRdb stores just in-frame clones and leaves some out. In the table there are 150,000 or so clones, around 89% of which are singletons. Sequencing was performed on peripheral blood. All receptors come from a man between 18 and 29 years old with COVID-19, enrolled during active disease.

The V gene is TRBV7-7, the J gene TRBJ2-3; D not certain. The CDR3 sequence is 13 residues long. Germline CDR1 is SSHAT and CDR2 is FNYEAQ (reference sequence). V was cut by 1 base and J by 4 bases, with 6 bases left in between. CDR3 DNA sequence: TGTGCCAGCAGCTTAGTCATAGCAGATACGCAGTATTTT. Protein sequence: CASSLVIADTQYF.

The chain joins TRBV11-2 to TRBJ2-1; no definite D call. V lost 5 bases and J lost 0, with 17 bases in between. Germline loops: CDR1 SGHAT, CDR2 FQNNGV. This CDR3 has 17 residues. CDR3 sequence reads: CASSPYSAFISYNEQFF. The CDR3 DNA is TGTGCCAGCAGCCCCTACAGTGCTTTTATCTCCTACAATGAGCAGTTCTTC. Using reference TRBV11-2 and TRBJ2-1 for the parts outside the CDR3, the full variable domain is EAGVAQSPRYKIIEKRQSVAFWCNPISGHATLYWYQQILGQGPKLLIQFQNNGVVDDSQLPKDRFSAERLKGVDSTLKIQPAKLEDSAVYLCASSPYSAFISYNEQFFGPGTRLTVL.